Given below is one TCR beta chain in context. The sample belongs to a study of blood T cell repertoires in COVID-19. Overall study context: Material from acute and convalescent COVID-19 was sourced from the United States, Italy and Spain. Sources were T cells, B-cell-depleted T cells, or PBMCs; the material itself was cDNA or gDNA.

Germline-derived CDR1 and CDR2 are SGHTA and FQGNSA. CDR3 length equals 14 residues. Trimming cost V 2 bases and J 6 bases; bases outside gene matches: 6. Study processing details: Counts of nucleated cells, estimated from reference gene primer amplification, were obtained. The method was immunoSEQ multiplex PCR; TCRdb's version includes in-frame clones alone and lacks a portion of them. The V and J calls and clone size come from that table; D and trimming were worked out from the DNA. The data hold tens of thousands of clones, with roughly nine tenths observed a single time. This TCR came from a man aged 50-60 years with active or convalescent COVID-19. The sequenced material came from peripheral blood. The V gene is TRBV7-2, the J gene TRBJ1-1; 7 nucleotides agree with TRBD1. Here the CDR3 reads CASSLLGQGAEAFF. The CDR3 DNA reads as TGTGCCAGCAGCTTATTGGGCCAGGGGGCTGAAGCTTTCTTT. The full variable domain, its missing parts supplied by reference TRBV7-2 and TRBJ1-1, is GAGVSQSPSNKVTEKGKDVELRCDPISGHTALYWYRQSLGQGLEFLIYFQGNSAPDKSGLPSDRFSAERTGGSVSTLTIQRTQQEDSAVYLCASSLLGQGAEAFFGQGTRLTVV.